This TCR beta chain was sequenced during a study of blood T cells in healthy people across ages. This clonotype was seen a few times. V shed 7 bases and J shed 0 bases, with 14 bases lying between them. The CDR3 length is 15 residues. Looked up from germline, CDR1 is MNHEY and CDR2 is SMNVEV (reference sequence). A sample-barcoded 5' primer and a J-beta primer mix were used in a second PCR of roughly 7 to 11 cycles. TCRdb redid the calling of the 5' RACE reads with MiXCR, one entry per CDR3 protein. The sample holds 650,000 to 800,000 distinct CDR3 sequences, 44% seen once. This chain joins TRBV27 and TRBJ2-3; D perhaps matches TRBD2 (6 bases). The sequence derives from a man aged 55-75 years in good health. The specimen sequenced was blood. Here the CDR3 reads CASTRDSLSTDTQYF. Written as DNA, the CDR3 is TGTGCCAGCACCCGGGACTCATTAAGCACAGATACGCAGTATTTT.